A single sample gave rise to the 21 T cell receptor beta chains below, sequenced in a study of OX40 agonist ivuxolimab in advanced cancers. Profiled with immunoSEQ multiplex PCR; TCRdb holds only in-frame clones, not every one. The table shows some 80,000 clones, with nearly 90% occurring only once. Specimen: CD4+ or CD8+ T cells sorted from blood, collected in a trial of the OX40 agonist ivuxolimab. These receptors all stem from an adult with an advanced solid tumor such as melanoma, head and neck, liver or kidney cancer.

The chain couples TRBV5-1 to TRBJ1-2, with 7 bases fitting TRBD1. The CDR3 length is 16 residues. Looked up from germline, CDR1 is SGHRS and CDR2 is YFSETQ. Losses at the gene ends were 5 bases for V and 4 bases for J; bases not matched to a gene: 14. DNA of the CDR3: TGCGCCAGCAGGGAGAGCACAGGGGCCGTAGGCTATGGCTACACCTTC. The encoded protein is CASRESTGAVGYGYTF.

The rearrangement links TRBV6-1 to TRBJ1-5; the D gene is possibly TRBD1 (5 bases). With 6 bases removed from V and 4 bases from J, the gap between germline ends came to 10 bases. The CDR3 length is 13 residues. Germline lookup yields CDR1 MNHNS and CDR2 SASEGT. The CDR3 loop is CASRRQRNQPQHF. DNA of the CDR3: TGTGCCAGCAGAAGACAGAGAAATCAGCCCCAGCATTTT.

The gene calls are TRBV5-1 and TRBJ1-1; 8 bases agree with TRBD1. The CDR3 totals 16 residues. Germline CDR1 reads SGHRS; CDR2 reads YFSETQ. J lost 4 bases, V lost 0 bases, and 8 bases had no gene match. In DNA, the CDR3 is TGCGCCAGCAGCTTGGTAGGACAGGGTTGGACCACTGAAGCTTTCTTT. Its protein is CASSLVGQGWTTEAFF. The full variable domain, with the rest looked up from reference TRBV5-1 and TRBJ1-1, is KAGVTQTPRYLIKTRGQQVTLSCSPISGHRSVSWYQQTPGQGLQFLFEYFSETQRNKGNFPGRFSGRQFSNSRSEMNVSTLELGDSALYLCASSLVGQGWTTEAFFGQGTRLTVV.

This chain links TRBV5-4 with TRBJ1-1, with D unresolved. Germline CDR1 SGHNT, CDR2 YYREEE (reference sequence). V shed 4 bases and J shed 4 bases, with 17 bases lying between them. The CDR3 runs to 15 residues. The CDR3 nucleotides are TGTGCCAGCAGCCAAGGAGTCCCCGACGGCACTGAAGCTTTCTTT. Translation gives CASSQGVPDGTEAFF.

The genes are TRBV10-3 and TRBJ1-5; D perhaps matches TRBD1 (5 bases). The germline V gene has CDR1 ENHRY and CDR2 SYGVKD. There are 16 residues in the CDR3. Trimming pared 6 bases from V and 2 bases from J, leaving 17 bases between. CDR3 region: CAISPGPLSGNQPQHF. For the CDR3, the DNA is TGTGCCATCAGCCCAGGGCCCTTGAGTGGCAATCAGCCCCAGCATTTT.

The chain has TRBV5-6 and TRBJ1-3; maybe TRBD1 (5 bases). This CDR3 spans 17 amino acids. The germline V and J ends were trimmed by 0 bases and 1 base, with 14 bases remaining between them. Germline lookup yields CDR1 SGHDT and CDR2 YYEEEE. The CDR3 nucleotides read TGTGCCAGCAGCTTGGATCCAGGGCCGGGGTCTGGAAACACCATATATTTT. This gives the protein CASSLDPGPGSGNTIYF.

The gene calls are TRBV11-2 and TRBJ1-1; D possibly corresponds to TRBD1 (6 bases). The length of the CDR3 is 14 residues. Trimming stripped 1 base from V and 5 bases from J, with 11 bases between. From germline, CDR1 is SGHAT and CDR2 FQNNGV. The CDR3 DNA is TGTGCCAGCAGCTTAGTCCAGGGGCTAACTGAAGCTTTCTTT. Amino acids: CASSLVQGLTEAFF.

The chain couples TRBV29-1 to TRBJ1-3, with 7 bases lining up with TRBD1. Germline V gene data show CDR1 as SQVTM and CDR2 as ANQGSEA. V trimming: 7 bases; J trimming: 0 bases; junction bases outside the gene matches: 3. The CDR3 is made up of 13 amino acids. The CDR3 DNA is TGCAGCGCGGGACAGAGCTCTGGAAACACCATATATTTT. Protein product: CSAGQSSGNTIYF.

The rearrangement joins TRBV27 to TRBJ2-3, with a possible D match to TRBD2 (5 bases). The CDR3 spans 16 residues. V lost 1 base to trimming and J lost 3 bases, with 14 bases between them. Germline V lookup: CDR1 MNHEY, CDR2 SMNVEV (reference sequence). The CDR3 sequence is CASSLLIGIRTDTQYF. The CDR3 DNA is TGTGCCAGCAGTTTATTGATCGGGATTCGTACAGATACGCAGTATTTT.

V usage is TRBV5-1 and J usage is TRBJ1-1; no reliable D call. Per germline, CDR1 SGHRS and CDR2 YFSETQ. The CDR3 loop spans 14 amino acids. With 2 bases removed from V and 3 bases from J, the gap between germline ends came to 11 bases. CDR3 in amino acids: CASSLGSTYTEAFF. For the CDR3, the DNA is TGCGCCAGCAGCTTAGGGTCAACTTACACTGAAGCTTTCTTT.

The J gene is TRBJ1-2, the V gene TRBV19, with D possibly matching TRBD1 (5 bases). Germline CDR1 and CDR2: LNHDA and SQIVND (reference sequence). The length of the CDR3 is 17 residues. V was shortened by 3 bases and J by 6 bases, with 23 bases between the two germline ends. The DNA for the CDR3 is TGTGCCAGTAGTATCGGAGGCGGGGCTGCTGGACTGGATGGCTACACCTTC. Amino acid sequence: CASSIGGGAAGLDGYTF.

The V call is TRBV6-5, the J call TRBJ1-5, with D possibly matching TRBD1 (5 bases). This CDR3 spans 12 amino acids. V shed 6 bases and J shed 3 bases, with 6 bases lying between them. CDR1 and CDR2 (germline): MNHEY, SVGAGI. CDR3: CASRQANQPQHF. The DNA of the CDR3 is TGTGCCAGCAGACAGGCCAATCAGCCCCAGCATTTT.

This rearrangement joins TRBV5-1 to TRBJ1-2, with D tentatively TRBD1 (6 bases). Germline V lookup: CDR1 SGHRS, CDR2 YFSETQ. There are 15 residues in the CDR3. Trimming stripped 5 bases from V and 2 bases from J, with 16 bases between. The CDR3 protein is CASRRVGGQNYGYTF. In DNA form, the CDR3 reads TGCGCCAGCAGGAGGGTCGGGGGGCAGAACTATGGCTACACCTTC.

V is TRBV6-6 and J is TRBJ2-2; 9 nucleotides agree with TRBD1. The CDR3 covers 14 residues. The ends lost 9 bases at V and 8 bases at J; junction bases unmatched: 10. Germline V gives CDR1 MNHNY, CDR2 SVGAGI (reference sequence). The DNA of the CDR3 is TGTGCCAGTAGACCCACAGGGGGCGCGGGGGAGCTGTTTTTT. Translated, it gives CASRPTGGAGELFF.

This chain links TRBV6-4 with TRBJ2-2; D remains ambiguous. Looked up from germline, CDR1 is MRHNA and CDR2 is SNTAGT. V lost 5 bases and J 1 base, leaving 8 bases between the germline ends. This CDR3 is built from 14 residues. In DNA form, the CDR3 reads TGTGCCAGCAGTTATGAACAGAACACCGGGGAGCTGTTTTTT. Residues: CASSYEQNTGELFF.

The chain recombines TRBV30 with TRBJ1-4; D perhaps matches TRBD1 (6 bases). This CDR3 is built from 13 residues. CDR1 GTSNPN and CDR2 SVGIG come from the germline V gene (reference sequence). Deletions cut 1 base from V and 7 bases from J, with 10 bases between. The CDR3 DNA reads as TGTGCCTGGAGTGCCCAGGGGCCTGAAAAACTGTTTTTT. Residues: CAWSAQGPEKLFF.

The V call is TRBV7-2, the J call TRBJ2-7; 9 positions agree with TRBD2. The germline V gene has CDR1 SGHTA and CDR2 FQGNSA. The J segment lost 4 bases and the V segment lost 3 bases, leaving 4 bases of the junction unmatched. CDR3 length: 14 residues. The CDR3 DNA is TGTGCCAGCAGCTTGGCGGGGGGGCAGTACGAGCAGTACTTC. It specifies CASSLAGGQYEQYF.

This clone has more than one count but fewer than ten. The rearrangement links TRBV7-4 to TRBJ2-1; D remains unclear. CDR3 length: 12 residues. Germline lookup yields CDR1 SGHVT and CDR2 SQSDAQ. Trimming took 2 bases from V and 9 from J, leaving 8 bases between them. CDR3 nucleotide sequence: TGTGCCAGCAGCTTATGGGGAATTGAGCAGTTCTTC. Translated: CASSLWGIEQFF.

V gene TRBV4-1 combines with J gene TRBJ2-1, with D perhaps given as TRBD1 or TRBD2 (6 bases each). Per the germline V gene, CDR1 is MGHRA and CDR2 is YSYEKL. CDR3 length: 15 residues. V was trimmed by 1 base and J by 5 bases, leaving 12 bases between them. CDR3 DNA sequence: TGCGCCAGCAGCCAAGGAGGGGGGCCTAACAATGAGCAGTTCTTC. It codes for CASSQGGGPNNEQFF.

This chain uses TRBV6-1 with TRBJ2-7; the match to TRBD2 covers 7 bases. The V gene end was trimmed by 6 bases and the J gene end by 7 bases; junction bases not matched to a gene: 12. The CDR3 spans 14 residues. Germline V gene data show CDR1 as MNHNS and CDR2 as SASEGT. The CDR3 is CASRNLADPGEQYF. CDR3 nucleotide sequence: TGTGCCAGCAGAAACCTAGCGGATCCGGGGGAGCAGTACTTC.

The V gene is TRBV19, the J gene TRBJ1-1, with D uncertain. CDR1 and CDR2 from the germline V gene are LNHDA and SQIVND (reference sequence). The CDR3 sequence is 14 residues long. V lost 10 bases to trimming and J lost 1 base, with 16 bases between them. CDR3 sequence reads: CATKGITGNTEAFF. DNA for the CDR3: TGTGCCACAAAAGGGATAACGGGGAACACTGAAGCTTTCTTT.